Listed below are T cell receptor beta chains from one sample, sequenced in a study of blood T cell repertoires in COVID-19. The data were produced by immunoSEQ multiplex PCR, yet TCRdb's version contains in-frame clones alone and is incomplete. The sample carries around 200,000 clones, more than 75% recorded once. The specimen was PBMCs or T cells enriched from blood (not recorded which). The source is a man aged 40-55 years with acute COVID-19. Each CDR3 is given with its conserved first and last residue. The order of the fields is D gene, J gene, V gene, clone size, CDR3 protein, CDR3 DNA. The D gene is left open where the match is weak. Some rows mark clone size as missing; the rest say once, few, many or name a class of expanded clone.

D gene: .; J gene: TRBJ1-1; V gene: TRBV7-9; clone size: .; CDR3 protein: CASSLKSRGTEAFF; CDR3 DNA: TGTGCCAGCAGCTTAAAGTCACGAGGCACTGAAGCTTTCTTT
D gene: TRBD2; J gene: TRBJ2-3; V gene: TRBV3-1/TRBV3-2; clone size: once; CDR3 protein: CASSQFLPGLAGTDTQYF; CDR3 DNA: TGTGCCAGCAGCCAATTTCTTCCGGGACTAGCGGGCACAGATACGCAGTATTTT
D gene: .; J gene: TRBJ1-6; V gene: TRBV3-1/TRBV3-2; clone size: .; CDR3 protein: CASTDGYSPLHF; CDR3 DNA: TGTGCCAGCACCGACGGGTATTCACCCCTCCACTTT
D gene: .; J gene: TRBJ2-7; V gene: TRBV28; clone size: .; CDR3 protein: CASRQGLYSYEQYF; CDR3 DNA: TGTGCCAGTCGCCAGGGGCTATACTCCTACGAGCAGTACTTC
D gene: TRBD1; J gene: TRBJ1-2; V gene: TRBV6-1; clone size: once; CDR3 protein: CASSVRQGPSPYGYTF; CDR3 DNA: TGTGCCAGCAGTGTTCGACAGGGCCCATCCCCATATGGCTACACCTTC
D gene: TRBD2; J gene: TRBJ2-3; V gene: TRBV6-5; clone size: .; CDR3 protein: CASRRSGSDTDTQYF; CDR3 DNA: TGTGCCAGCAGAAGAAGCGGGAGCGACACAGATACGCAGTATTTT
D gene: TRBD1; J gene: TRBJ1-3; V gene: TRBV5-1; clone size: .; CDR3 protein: CASSTDRGSGNTIYF; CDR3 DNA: TGCGCCAGCAGCACAGACAGGGGCTCTGGAAACACCATATATTTT
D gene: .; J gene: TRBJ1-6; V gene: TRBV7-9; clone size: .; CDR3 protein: CASSTHTDGVDNSPLHF; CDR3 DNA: TGTGCCAGCAGCACACATACAGACGGGGTGGACAATTCACCCCTCCACTTT
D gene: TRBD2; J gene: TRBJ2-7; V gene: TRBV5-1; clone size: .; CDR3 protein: CASSLDLAGINYEQYF; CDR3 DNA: TGCGCCAGCAGCTTGGATCTAGCGGGAATCAACTACGAGCAGTACTTC
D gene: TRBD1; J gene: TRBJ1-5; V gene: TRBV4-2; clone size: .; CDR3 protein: CASSIGTVRNQPQHF; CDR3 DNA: TGTGCCAGCAGCATCGGGACAGTACGCAATCAGCCCCAGCATTTT
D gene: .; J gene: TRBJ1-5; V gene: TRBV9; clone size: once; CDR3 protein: CASSVEGVSNQPQHF; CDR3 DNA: TGTGCCAGCAGCGTAGAGGGAGTGAGCAATCAGCCCCAGCATTTT
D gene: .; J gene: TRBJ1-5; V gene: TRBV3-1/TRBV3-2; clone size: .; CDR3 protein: CASSQDSGNQPQHF; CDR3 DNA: TGTGCCAGCAGCCAAGACTCGGGCAATCAGCCCCAGCATTTT
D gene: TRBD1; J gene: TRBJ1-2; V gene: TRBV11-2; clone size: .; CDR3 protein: CASSEGQGSPYGYTF; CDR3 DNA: TGTGCCAGCAGCGAGGGACAGGGGAGTCCCTATGGCTACACCTTC
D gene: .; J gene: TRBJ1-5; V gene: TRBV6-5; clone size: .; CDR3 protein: CASSHGGNQPQHF; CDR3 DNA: TGTGCCAGCAGTCACGGGGGCAATCAGCCCCAGCATTTT
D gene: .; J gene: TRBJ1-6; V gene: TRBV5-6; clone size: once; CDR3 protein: CASSLSGGNSPLHF; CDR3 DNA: TGTGCCAGCAGCTTGTCGGGCGGGAATTCACCCCTCCACTTT
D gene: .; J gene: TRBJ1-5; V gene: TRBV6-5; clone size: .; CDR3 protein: CASSPQGSQPQHF; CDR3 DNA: TGTGCCAGCAGTCCACAGGGCAGTCAGCCCCAGCATTTT
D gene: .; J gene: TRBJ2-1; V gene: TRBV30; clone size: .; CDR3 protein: CAWSGQFNEQFF; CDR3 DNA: TGTGCCTGGAGTGGACAGTTTAATGAGCAGTTCTTC
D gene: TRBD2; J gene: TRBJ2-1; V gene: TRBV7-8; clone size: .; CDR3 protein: CASSLPKTSGMRFSSYNEQFF; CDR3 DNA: TGTGCCAGCAGCTTACCTAAGACTAGCGGGATGCGATTCAGCTCCTACAATGAGCAGTTCTTC
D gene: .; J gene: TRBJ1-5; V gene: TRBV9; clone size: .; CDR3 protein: CASSVASDQPQHF; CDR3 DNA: TGTGCCAGCAGCGTAGCTAGTGATCAGCCCCAGCATTTT
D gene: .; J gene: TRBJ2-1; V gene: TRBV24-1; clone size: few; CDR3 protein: CATSDLRGGIHNEQFF; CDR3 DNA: TGTGCCACCAGTGATTTGAGGGGGGGGATCCACAATGAGCAGTTCTTC
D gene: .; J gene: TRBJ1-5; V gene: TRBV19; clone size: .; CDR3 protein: CASSMAQGWVSNQPQHF; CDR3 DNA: TGTGCCAGTAGTATGGCGCAGGGGTGGGTGAGCAATCAGCCCCAGCATTTT
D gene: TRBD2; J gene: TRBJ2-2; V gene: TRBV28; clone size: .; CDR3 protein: CASSRLADTGELFF; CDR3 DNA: TGTGCCAGCAGTAGACTAGCAGACACCGGGGAGCTGTTTTTT
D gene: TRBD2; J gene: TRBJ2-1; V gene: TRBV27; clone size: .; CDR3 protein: CASSLLNVAGVPDEQFF; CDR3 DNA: TGTGCCAGCAGTTTATTGAACGTAGCGGGAGTTCCCGATGAGCAGTTCTTC
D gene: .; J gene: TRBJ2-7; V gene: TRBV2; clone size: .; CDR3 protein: CASKDTGVSSYEQYF; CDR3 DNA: TGTGCCAGCAAGGACACGGGCGTCAGCTCCTACGAGCAGTACTTC
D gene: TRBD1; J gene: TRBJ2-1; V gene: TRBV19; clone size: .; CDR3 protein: CASWDRNYNEQFF; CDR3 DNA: TGTGCCAGTTGGGACAGGAACTACAATGAGCAGTTCTTC
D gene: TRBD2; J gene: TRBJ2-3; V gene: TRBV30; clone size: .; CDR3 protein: CAWSQREPVDTQYF; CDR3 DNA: TGTGCCTGGAGCCAGCGGGAGCCGGTGGATACGCAGTATTTT
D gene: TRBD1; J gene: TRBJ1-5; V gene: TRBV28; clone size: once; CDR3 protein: CASSLVPGAGGDQPQHF; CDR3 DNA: TGTGCCAGCAGTTTAGTCCCCGGGGCAGGGGGCGATCAGCCCCAGCATTTT
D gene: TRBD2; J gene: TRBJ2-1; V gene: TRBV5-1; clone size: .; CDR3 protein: CASSHSGSHAYNEQFF; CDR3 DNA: TGCGCCAGCAGTCATAGCGGGAGTCATGCCTACAATGAGCAGTTCTTC
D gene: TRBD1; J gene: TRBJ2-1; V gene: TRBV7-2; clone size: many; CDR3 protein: CASSPIGQGTNNEQFF; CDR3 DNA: TGTGCCAGCAGCCCGATCGGACAGGGTACTAACAATGAGCAGTTCTTC
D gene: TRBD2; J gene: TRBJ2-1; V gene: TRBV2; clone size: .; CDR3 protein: CATRPGTSNNEQFF; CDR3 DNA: TGTGCCACCAGACCCGGGACTAGTAACAATGAGCAGTTCTTC